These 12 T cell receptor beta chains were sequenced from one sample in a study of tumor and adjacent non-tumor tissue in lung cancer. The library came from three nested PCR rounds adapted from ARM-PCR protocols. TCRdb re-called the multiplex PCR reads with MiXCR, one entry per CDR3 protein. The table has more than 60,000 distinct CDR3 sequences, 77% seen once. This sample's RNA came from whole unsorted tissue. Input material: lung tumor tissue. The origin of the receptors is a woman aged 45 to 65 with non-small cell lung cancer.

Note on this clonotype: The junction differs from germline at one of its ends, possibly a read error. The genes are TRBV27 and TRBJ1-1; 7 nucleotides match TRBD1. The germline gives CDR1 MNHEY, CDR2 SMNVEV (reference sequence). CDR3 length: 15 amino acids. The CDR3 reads CASSLFPGTAAEVFF. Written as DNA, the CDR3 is TGTGCCAGCAGTTTATTCCCCGGGACAGCGGCTGAAGTTTTCTTT.

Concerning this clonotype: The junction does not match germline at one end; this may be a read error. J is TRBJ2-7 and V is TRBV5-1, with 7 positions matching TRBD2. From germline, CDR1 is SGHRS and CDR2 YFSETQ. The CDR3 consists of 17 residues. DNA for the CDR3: TGCGCCAACAGCCCGATTGGACTGGGGGTTCGGGACTACGAGCGGTACTTC. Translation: CANSPIGLGVRDYERYF.

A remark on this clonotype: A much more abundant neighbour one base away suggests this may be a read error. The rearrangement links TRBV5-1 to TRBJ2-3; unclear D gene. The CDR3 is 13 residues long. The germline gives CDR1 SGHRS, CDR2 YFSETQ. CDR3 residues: CACSSAMTDTQYF. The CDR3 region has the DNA TGCGCCTGCAGCTCAGCCATGACAGATACGCAGTATTTT.

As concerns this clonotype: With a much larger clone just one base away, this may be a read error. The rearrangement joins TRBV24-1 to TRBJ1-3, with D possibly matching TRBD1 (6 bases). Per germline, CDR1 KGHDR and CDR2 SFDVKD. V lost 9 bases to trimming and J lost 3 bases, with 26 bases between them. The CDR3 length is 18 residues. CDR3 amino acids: CATGPDAGDRRHGNTIYF. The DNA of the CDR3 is TGTGCCACCGGACCCGACGCGGGCGACAGGAGGCATGGAAACACCATATATTTT.

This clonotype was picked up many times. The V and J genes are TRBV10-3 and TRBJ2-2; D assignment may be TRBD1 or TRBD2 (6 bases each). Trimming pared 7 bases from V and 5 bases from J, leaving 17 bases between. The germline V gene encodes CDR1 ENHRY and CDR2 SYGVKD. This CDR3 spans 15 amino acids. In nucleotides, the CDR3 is TGTGCCATCAATGTCAAAGAGGGGGGAACCGGGGAGCTGTTTTTT. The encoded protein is CAINVKEGGTGELFF.

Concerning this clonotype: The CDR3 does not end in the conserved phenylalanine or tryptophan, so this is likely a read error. The CDR3 region has the DNA TGCGCCAGCAGTCAAGAGTTCTTTGATGGCTACACCATC. Its protein is CASSQEFFDGYTI. V usage is TRBV4-1 and J usage is TRBJ1-2; the D is unclear. This CDR3 contains 13 residues. Germline CDR1 is MGHRA and CDR2 is YSYEKL.

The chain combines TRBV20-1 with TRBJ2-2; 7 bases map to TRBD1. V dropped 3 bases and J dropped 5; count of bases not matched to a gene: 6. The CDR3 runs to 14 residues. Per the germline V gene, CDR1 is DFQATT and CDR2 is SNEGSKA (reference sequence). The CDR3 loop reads CSASRGMPTGELFF. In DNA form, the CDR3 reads TGCAGTGCTAGCAGGGGGATGCCTACCGGGGAGCTGTTTTTT.

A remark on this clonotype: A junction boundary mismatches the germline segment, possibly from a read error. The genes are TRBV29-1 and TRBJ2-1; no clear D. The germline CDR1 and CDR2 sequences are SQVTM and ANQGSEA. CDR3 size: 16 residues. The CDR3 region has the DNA TGCAGCGTTGATGATCCGAATAGGCGGACCTACAGTGAGCAGTTCTTC. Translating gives CSVDDPNRRTYSEQFF.

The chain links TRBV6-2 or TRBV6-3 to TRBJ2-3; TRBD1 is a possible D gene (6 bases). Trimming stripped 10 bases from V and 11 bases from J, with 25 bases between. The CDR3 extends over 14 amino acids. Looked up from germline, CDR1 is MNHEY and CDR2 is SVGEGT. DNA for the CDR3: TGTGCCAACAGCATGGACAGTGAAACAAATATGCAGTATTTT. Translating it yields CANSMDSETNMQYF.

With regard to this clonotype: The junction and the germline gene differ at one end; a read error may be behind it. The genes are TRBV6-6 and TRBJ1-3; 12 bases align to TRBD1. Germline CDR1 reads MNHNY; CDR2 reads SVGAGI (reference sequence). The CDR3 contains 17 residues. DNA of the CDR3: TGTGCCAGCAGTTTTACCGGGACAGGGGGCTCTGGAAACACCATACATTTC. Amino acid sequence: CASSFTGTGGSGNTIHF.

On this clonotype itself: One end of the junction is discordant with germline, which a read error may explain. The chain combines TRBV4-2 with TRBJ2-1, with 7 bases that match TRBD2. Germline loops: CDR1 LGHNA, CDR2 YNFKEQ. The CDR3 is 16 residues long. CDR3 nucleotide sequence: TGTGTCAGCAACCAAACCCGGGACTACAAAAACAATGAGCAGTTCTTC. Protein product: CVSNQTRDYKNNEQFF.

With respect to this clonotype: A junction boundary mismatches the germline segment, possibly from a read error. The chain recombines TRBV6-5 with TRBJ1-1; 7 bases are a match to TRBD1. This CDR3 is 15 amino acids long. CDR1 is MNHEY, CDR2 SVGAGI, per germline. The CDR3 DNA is TGTGTCAGCAGACAGGGTTGGGGAATGAACACCGAAGCTTTCTTT. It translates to CVSRQGWGMNTEAFF.